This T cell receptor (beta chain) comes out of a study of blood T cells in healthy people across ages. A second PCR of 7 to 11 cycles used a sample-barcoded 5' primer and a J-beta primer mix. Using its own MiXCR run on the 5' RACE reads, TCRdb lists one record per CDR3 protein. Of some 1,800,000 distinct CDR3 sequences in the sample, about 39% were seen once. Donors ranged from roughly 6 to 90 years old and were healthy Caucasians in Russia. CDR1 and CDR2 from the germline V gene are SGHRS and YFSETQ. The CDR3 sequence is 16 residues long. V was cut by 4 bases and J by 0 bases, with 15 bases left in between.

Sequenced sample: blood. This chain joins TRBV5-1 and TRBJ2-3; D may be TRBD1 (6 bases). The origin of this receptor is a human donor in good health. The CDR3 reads CASSTGTRLSTDTQYF. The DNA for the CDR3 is TGCGCCAGCAGCACTGGGACAAGGCTAAGCACAGATACGCAGTATTTT.